The next 17 T cell receptor beta chains were all read from a single sample in a study of T cells in narcolepsy. The repertoire was sequenced with immunoSEQ multiplex PCR; TCRdb's copy has only in-frame clones and lacks some. The table lists approximately 26,000 clones, approximately 80% of them singletons. The material sequenced was memory (CD45RA-) CD4+ T cells from blood. Receptors were obtained from a human donor in good health.

The genes are TRBV6-5 and TRBJ2-3; the D gene could be TRBD1 or TRBD2 (6 bases each). CDR1 and CDR2 (germline): MNHEY, SVGAGI. CDR3 length: 16 residues. Between the trimmed V and J ends, which lost 4 bases and 0 bases, there was a span of 14 bases. CDR3 in amino acids: CASSWSSGASTDTQYF. As DNA, the CDR3 is TGTGCCAGCAGTTGGTCTTCGGGGGCAAGCACAGATACGCAGTATTTT.

V is TRBV30 and J is TRBJ1-1, with a tentative D call TRBD1 (6 bases). The CDR3 is 15 amino acids. V was shortened by 7 bases and J by 0 bases, with 18 bases between the two germline ends. Per the germline V gene, CDR1 is GTSNPN and CDR2 is SVGIG (reference sequence). The CDR3 here is CAYGGWGFMNTEAFF. CDR3 DNA sequence: TGTGCCTACGGGGGCTGGGGGTTCATGAACACTGAAGCTTTCTTT.

The chain recombines TRBV6-1 with TRBJ1-5; D uncertain. The CDR3 runs 13 residues. V lost 1 base and J lost 0, with 1 base in between. CDR1 is MNHNS, CDR2 SASEGT, per germline. CDR3 residues: CASSEGSNQPQHF. In DNA, the CDR3 is TGTGCCAGCAGTGAAGGTAGCAATCAGCCCCAGCATTTT.

The chain uses TRBV30 and TRBJ1-1; no clear D gene. Germline lookup yields CDR1 GTSNPN and CDR2 SVGIG (reference sequence). Trimming removed 0 bases from V and 1 base from J, with 15 bases in between. The CDR3 consists of 16 residues. CDR3 loop: CAWSVGFGPANTEAFF. In DNA form, the CDR3 reads TGTGCCTGGAGTGTAGGTTTTGGGCCAGCGAACACTGAAGCTTTCTTT.

The gene calls are TRBV7-2 and TRBJ2-5; 12 nucleotides line up with TRBD2. Germline trimming cut 2 bases from V and 2 bases from J; bases unmatched to any gene: 3. This CDR3 is 16 amino acids long. Per germline, CDR1 SGHTA and CDR2 FQGNSA. CDR3 nucleotide sequence: TGTGCCAGCAGCTTAAGACTAGCGGGGGTACAAGAGACCCAGTACTTC. Residues: CASSLRLAGVQETQYF.

J is TRBJ1-3 and V is TRBV15; tentatively, D is TRBD1 (5 bases). CDR3 length equals 16 residues. From germline, CDR1 is LNHNV and CDR2 YYDKDF (reference sequence). V was clipped by 0 bases and J by 3 bases, with 12 bases between them. The CDR3 is CATSREIWGDGNTIYF. The CDR3 region has the DNA TGTGCCACCAGCAGAGAAATTTGGGGGGATGGAAACACCATATATTTT. Looking up the rest from reference TRBV15 and TRBJ1-3 gives the full variable domain: DAMVIQNPRYQVTQFGKPVTLSCSQTLNHNVMYWYQQKSSQAPKLLFHYYDKDFNNEADTPDNFQSRRPNTSFCFLDIRSPGLGDTAMYLCATSREIWGDGNTIYFGEGSWLTVV.

V and J are TRBV30 and TRBJ2-3; 8 bases map to TRBD2. With 6 bases clipped from V and 5 bases from J, the junction kept 13 bases outside the gene matches. Germline CDR1 reads GTSNPN; CDR2 reads SVGIG (reference sequence). CDR3 length: 15 amino acids. CDR3 sequence: CACPFTAGVGDTQYF. The DNA of the CDR3 is TGTGCCTGCCCTTTCACAGCGGGGGTAGGAGATACGCAGTATTTT.

V usage is TRBV2 and J usage is TRBJ2-3; either TRBD1 or TRBD2 may supply D (7 bases each). V shed 3 bases and J shed 3 bases, with 13 bases lying between them. Germline V gene lookup returns CDR1 SNHLY and CDR2 FYNNEI. There are 15 residues in the CDR3. CDR3 sequence reads: CASSESQGGTDTQYF. The CDR3 nucleotides read TGTGCCAGCAGTGAGAGTCAGGGGGGGACAGATACGCAGTATTTT.

In its sample, this clone was seen once. The chain has TRBV12-2 and TRBJ1-6; TRBD1 was called by the table and not checked on the DNA. TRBV12-2 is given as a pseudogene. The CDR3 is made up of 17 amino acids. CDR3 DNA: TGTGCAAGTCGCTTAGCTGGGATCAGGGGCGAAGGTTCACCCCTCCACTTT. Amino acid sequence: CASRLAGIRGEGSPLHF.

CDR3 coding DNA: TGTGCCAGCAGCTGGGAGACCCAGTACTTC. Translating it yields CASSWETQYF. This chain joins TRBV6-1 and TRBJ2-5, with D uncertain. Germline CDR1 MNHNS, CDR2 SASEGT. V lost 6 bases and J 5 bases, leaving 4 bases between the germline ends. The CDR3 consists of 10 residues.

The chain combines TRBV19 with TRBJ2-2; D unresolved. The CDR3 length is 13 residues. Deletions cut 4 bases from V and 3 bases from J, with 6 bases between. Germline V gene data show CDR1 as LNHDA and CDR2 as SQIVND (reference sequence). For the CDR3, the DNA is TGTGCCAGTAGTAAACACGACACCGGGGAGCTGTTTTTT. It translates to CASSKHDTGELFF. Full variable domain (outside the CDR3, taken from reference TRBV19 and TRBJ2-2): DGGITQSPKYLFRKEGQNVTLSCEQNLNHDAMYWYRQDPGQGLRLIYYSQIVNDFQKGDIAEGYSVSREKKESFPLTVTSAQKNPTAFYLCASSKHDTGELFFGEGSRLTVL.

Turning to this clone: An end of the junction does not agree with germline; a read error may underlie this. The chain joins TRBV7-3 to TRBJ2-3, with 10 bases matching TRBD1. Per germline, CDR1 SGHTA and CDR2 FQGTGA. CDR3 length: 20 amino acids. CDR3 DNA sequence: TGTGCCAGCAGCCCACCCCCCTCGGCCGGGACAGGGGCTCCCACAGATACGCAGTACTTT. Amino acid sequence: CASSPPPSAGTGAPTDTQYF.

The V and J genes are TRBV6-1 and TRBJ2-1; 7 bases are shared with TRBD2. Germline lookup yields CDR1 MNHNS and CDR2 SASEGT. The CDR3 loop spans 15 amino acids. V shed 5 bases and J 6 bases; nucleotides not matched to a gene: 10. The CDR3 DNA is TGTGCCAGCAGTAAGGTTGCGGGAGCCTTCAATGAGCAGTTCTTC. Protein product: CASSKVAGAFNEQFF.

The rearrangement uses TRBV2 and TRBJ2-3; possible D gene TRBD1, 6 bases. Germline V gene lookup returns CDR1 SNHLY and CDR2 FYNNEI. V lost 6 bases, J lost 0 bases, and 10 bases lay in between. The CDR3 totals 14 residues. CDR3: CASSKDRSTDTQYF. CDR3 bases: TGTGCCAGCAGCAAAGACAGGAGCACAGATACGCAGTATTTT.

The rearrangement uses TRBV5-6 and TRBJ2-5, with D uncertain. The CDR3 runs to 13 residues. Trimming removed 4 bases at V and 4 bases at J, with 11 bases between. Germline CDR1 is SGHDT and CDR2 is YYEEEE. CDR3 residues: CASSVWIIETQYF. The CDR3 DNA is TGTGCCAGCAGCGTTTGGATTATAGAGACCCAGTACTTC.

The genes are TRBV7-8 and TRBJ1-1; D is perhaps TRBD1 (5 bases). Trimming cost V 1 base and J 7 bases, with 19 bases left between them. The CDR3 spans 16 residues. Germline V gives CDR1 SGHVS, CDR2 FQNEAQ. The CDR3 sequence: CASSLGSGLLGGEAFF. Here the CDR3 DNA reads TGTGCCAGCAGCTTAGGTTCGGGGCTATTGGGTGGTGAAGCTTTCTTT. Drawing the rest from reference TRBV7-8 and TRBJ1-1, the complete variable domain is GAGVSQSPRYKVAKRGQDVALRCDPISGHVSLFWYQQALGQGPEFLTYFQNEAQLDKSGLPSDRFFAERPEGSVSTLKIQRTQQEDSAVYLCASSLGSGLLGGEAFFGQGTRLTVV.

This chain uses TRBV7-9 with TRBJ2-3, with TRBD2 matching 8 bases. The V segment lost 5 bases and the J segment 3 bases; nucleotides outside the gene matches: 7. The CDR3 consists of 15 residues. Germline values: CDR1 SEHNR, CDR2 FQNEAQ (reference sequence). The CDR3 sequence is CASSRSGSVTDTQYF. The CDR3 region has the DNA TGTGCCAGCAGCAGGAGCGGGAGTGTTACAGATACGCAGTATTTT.